Listed below are T cell receptor beta chains from one sample, sequenced in a study of T cells after yellow fever vaccination. TCRdb analysed the 5' RACE reads with MiXCR anew, one entry per CDR3 protein. The sample has about 350,000 distinct CDR3 sequences; 7% to 9% are singletons. Material: PBMCs, obtained about 49 days after the first yellow fever vaccination. The origin of the receptors is a man aged 18-30 years who received the YFV17D yellow fever vaccine. The CDR3 runs from the conserved cysteine through the conserved F or W. Each record gives: V gene, CDR3 length, clone size, D gene, J gene, CDR3 DNA, CDR3 protein. D genes are given only for firm matches. Part of the rows lack a size; the others show once, few, many or a class for expanded clones.

V: TRBV18
length: 19
size: few
D: -
J: TRBJ2-2
DNA: TGTGCCAGCTCACCACGGAGTAGAGGCTTGATCTTTGACACCGGGGAGCTGTTTTTT
CDR3: CASSPRSRGLIFDTGELFF

V: TRBV5-1
length: 15
size: few
D: -
J: TRBJ1-1
DNA: TGCGCCAGCAGCTTGGGATCCGGACAGAACACTGAAGCTTTCTTT
CDR3: CASSLGSGQNTEAFF

V: TRBV6-2/TRBV6-3
length: 17
size: few
D: TRBD1
J: TRBJ1-5
DNA: TGTGCCAGCAGTCCCCGTGGGACAGGGTATAGCAATCAGCCCCAGCATTTT
CDR3: CASSPRGTGYSNQPQHF

V: TRBV5-1
length: 14
size: -
D: -
J: TRBJ2-3
DNA: TGCGCCAGCAGCTACGGGACACGGACAGATACGCAGTATTTT
CDR3: CASSYGTRTDTQYF

V: TRBV5-1
length: 14
size: -
D: -
J: TRBJ1-4
DNA: TGCGCCAGCAGCTCCGCCGGGGCAGATGAAAAACTGTTTTTT
CDR3: CASSSAGADEKLFF

V: TRBV18
length: 14
size: -
D: -
J: TRBJ1-1
DNA: TGTGCCAGCTCACCCCCTGTTAAGGGCCCTGAAGCTTTCTTT
CDR3: CASSPPVKGPEAFF

V: TRBV30
length: 13
size: -
D: TRBD1
J: TRBJ2-7
DNA: TGTGCCTGGTCCGGGACAGGGGTCTACGAGCAGTACTTC
CDR3: CAWSGTGVYEQYF

V: TRBV3-1
length: 15
size: -
D: -
J: TRBJ2-7
DNA: TGTGCCAGCAGCCAAGTCGGGTTGGGAGGCTACGAGCAGTACTTC
CDR3: CASSQVGLGGYEQYF

V: TRBV20-1
length: 13
size: -
D: -
J: TRBJ1-2
DNA: TGCAGTGCTAGAGTCCCGGGAGTCCAAAAGGGCACCTTC
CDR3: CSARVPGVQKGTF

V: TRBV7-2
length: 15
size: few
D: TRBD1
J: TRBJ1-1
DNA: TGTGCCAGCAGCTTAGGGACAGGGGGAAGTGTAGAAGCTTTCTTT
CDR3: CASSLGTGGSVEAFF

V: TRBV5-1
length: 14
size: few
D: TRBD1
J: TRBJ1-2
DNA: TGCGCCAGCAGCTTGGCCAGGACAGGGGACGGCTACACCTTC
CDR3: CASSLARTGDGYTF

V: TRBV21-1
length: 17
size: few
D: -
J: TRBJ2-5
DNA: TGTGCCAGCAGCAAAGGTCTAGCGGGGGACTTCCAAGAGACCCAGTACTTC
CDR3: CASSKGLAGDFQETQYF

V: TRBV6-6
length: 11
size: -
D: -
J: TRBJ1-2
DNA: TGTGCCAGCCAGACAGTATATGGCTACACCTTC
CDR3: CASQTVYGYTF

V: TRBV5-1
length: 21
size: few
D: TRBD1
J: TRBJ2-2
DNA: TGCGCCAGCAGCACGCTCGATTTGGACAGGGCGATGGTGGGGAACACCGGGGAGCTGTTTTTT
CDR3: CASSTLDLDRAMVGNTGELFF

V: TRBV30
length: 13
size: -
D: -
J: TRBJ2-6
DNA: TGTGCCTGGGCAGGGAACGGGGCCAACGTCCTGACTTTC
CDR3: CAWAGNGANVLTF

V: TRBV7-8
length: 14
size: -
D: TRBD1
J: TRBJ1-5
DNA: TGTGCCAGCAGCTTAGTACAGGGGTGGGAGCCCCAGCATTTT
CDR3: CASSLVQGWEPQHF

V: TRBV14
length: 12
size: few
D: -
J: TRBJ1-1
DNA: TGTGCCAGCAGCAAGCCGAACACTGAAGCTTTCTTT
CDR3: CASSKPNTEAFF

V: TRBV12-3/TRBV12-4
length: 13
size: few
D: -
J: TRBJ1-2
DNA: TGTGCCAGCAGTTTAAGGGCTAACTATGGCTACACCTTC
CDR3: CASSLRANYGYTF

V: TRBV18
length: 16
size: -
D: TRBD1
J: TRBJ2-2
DNA: TGTGCCAGCTCCCAAGGACAGGGTGCGCACACCGGGGAGCTGTTTTTT
CDR3: CASSQGQGAHTGELFF

V: TRBV5-1
length: 16
size: few
D: -
J: TRBJ2-2
DNA: TGCGCCAGCAGCCCAGACGGGCCAGTGAACACCGGGGAGCTGTTTTTT
CDR3: CASSPDGPVNTGELFF

V: TRBV5-1
length: 16
size: few
D: -
J: TRBJ1-1
DNA: TGCGCCAGCAGACCCGACAGGAAAGAGGTGAACACTGAAGCTTTCTTT
CDR3: CASRPDRKEVNTEAFF

V: TRBV5-6
length: 13
size: few
D: -
J: TRBJ1-2
DNA: TGTGCCAGCAGGAACACAGGAGGCTATGGCTACACCTTC
CDR3: CASRNTGGYGYTF

V: TRBV7-9
length: 15
size: many
D: TRBD2
J: TRBJ2-4
DNA: TGTGCCAGCAGCCCCGGGAGGAAGGCCAAAAACATTCAGTACTTC
CDR3: CASSPGRKAKNIQYF

V: TRBV7-8
length: 15
size: -
D: TRBD1
J: TRBJ2-3
DNA: TGTGCCAGCAGACAACAGGGGTTAGAGACAGATACGCAGTATTTT
CDR3: CASRQQGLETDTQYF

V: TRBV5-1
length: 17
size: many
D: -
J: TRBJ2-1
DNA: TGCGCCAGCAGCTTGACCTACAGGGACTACCTGGACAATGAGCAGTTCTTC
CDR3: CASSLTYRDYLDNEQFF

V: TRBV5-6
length: 15
size: few
D: -
J: TRBJ2-5
DNA: TGTGCCAGCAGCTACCGGGATACCCCCGGAGAGACCCAGTACTTC
CDR3: CASSYRDTPGETQYF

V: TRBV5-1
length: 17
size: few
D: -
J: TRBJ2-1
DNA: TGCGCCAGCAGACCGACCTCGACAGGCGACAATTACAATGAGCAGTTCTTC
CDR3: CASRPTSTGDNYNEQFF

V: TRBV5-1
length: 15
size: few
D: TRBD1
J: TRBJ1-1
DNA: TGCGCCAGCAGCCAAGGGACAGTAATGAACACTGAAGCTTTCTTT
CDR3: CASSQGTVMNTEAFF

V: TRBV12-3/TRBV12-4
length: 13
size: few
D: TRBD1
J: TRBJ2-7
DNA: TGTGCCAGCAGTGGGACAGGCGTGAATTGGCAGTACTTC
CDR3: CASSGTGVNWQYF

V: TRBV11-2
length: 18
size: many
D: TRBD2
J: TRBJ2-5
DNA: TGTGCCAGCAGCTTAATTAGCGGGGGAGCCCAAATCCAAGAGACCCAGTACTTC
CDR3: CASSLISGGAQIQETQYF

V: TRBV28
length: 16
size: -
D: TRBD2
J: TRBJ2-5
DNA: TGTGCCAGCAGTTCTCCGACTAGCGGGGGCCAAGAGACCCAGTACTTC
CDR3: CASSSPTSGGQETQYF

V: TRBV29-1
length: 16
size: many
D: TRBD2
J: TRBJ2-5
DNA: TGCAGCGTTGAGTGGACTAGCGGACCGTACCAAGAGACCCAGTACTTC
CDR3: CSVEWTSGPYQETQYF

V: TRBV3-1
length: 15
size: many
D: TRBD1
J: TRBJ2-7
DNA: TGTGCCAGCAGCCCTTGGACAGGGGAAGCCTACGAGCAGTACTTC
CDR3: CASSPWTGEAYEQYF

V: TRBV12-3/TRBV12-4
length: 15
size: -
D: -
J: TRBJ1-2
DNA: TGTGCCAGCAGTTTAGCGCTGCTCGGACAGCATGGCTACACCTTC
CDR3: CASSLALLGQHGYTF

V: TRBV6-1
length: 14
size: few
D: -
J: TRBJ2-3
DNA: TGTGCCAGCAGTGAAGTCGTCAGGGCAGATACGCAGTATTTT
CDR3: CASSEVVRADTQYF

V: TRBV7-2
length: 13
size: few
D: -
J: TRBJ2-2
DNA: TGTGCCAGCAGCTTACAGGGAATCGGGGAGCTGTTTTTT
CDR3: CASSLQGIGELFF

V: TRBV11-2
length: 15
size: few
D: TRBD2
J: TRBJ2-5
DNA: TGTGCCAGCAGCTTAGATCTAGCGGGAGAAGAGACCCAGTACTTC
CDR3: CASSLDLAGEETQYF

V: TRBV7-6
length: 13
size: -
D: TRBD1
J: TRBJ1-1
DNA: TGTGCCAGCAGCTCGACAGGGGCCACTGAAGCTTTCTTT
CDR3: CASSSTGATEAFF

V: TRBV5-1
length: 15
size: few
D: TRBD1
J: TRBJ2-2
DNA: TGCGCCAGCAGTCCCCGGGACAGGGATTCTGGGGAGCTGTTTTTT
CDR3: CASSPRDRDSGELFF

V: TRBV7-2
length: 13
size: -
D: -
J: TRBJ1-4
DNA: TGTGCCAGCAGCCACAGGTCGGAGGAAAAACTGTTTTTT
CDR3: CASSHRSEEKLFF

V: TRBV29-1
length: 15
size: -
D: TRBD2
J: TRBJ2-1
DNA: TGCAGCGTTGAGGCTAGCCGGGGGGGTCCCAATGAGCAGTTCTTC
CDR3: CSVEASRGGPNEQFF

V: TRBV15
length: 14
size: few
D: -
J: TRBJ2-6
DNA: TGTGCCACCAGCAGAGAGGTTGGGGCCAACGTCCTGACTTTC
CDR3: CATSREVGANVLTF

V: TRBV25-1
length: 20
size: -
D: -
J: TRBJ1-1
DNA: TGTGCCAGCAGTCCCCTTGTCCCCTCGGACCTGGTCCGAGGGTCCACTGAAGCTTTCTTT
CDR3: CASSPLVPSDLVRGSTEAFF

V: TRBV5-1
length: 15
size: few
D: -
J: TRBJ2-7
DNA: TGCGCCAGCAGCCCTGCGGTTCTCTCGGAGAACGAGCAGTACTTC
CDR3: CASSPAVLSENEQYF

V: TRBV7-6
length: 13
size: many
D: -
J: TRBJ1-1
DNA: TGTGCCAGCAGCCAAGGACGGGGAACTGAAGCTTTCTTT
CDR3: CASSQGRGTEAFF

V: TRBV24-1
length: 13
size: -
D: -
J: TRBJ2-2
DNA: TGTGCCACCAGTTTCAGTGCAGCCGGGGAGCTGTTTTTT
CDR3: CATSFSAAGELFF

V: TRBV6-5
length: 15
size: few
D: -
J: TRBJ2-1
DNA: TGTGCCAGCAGTTACGGGTCAGCTTCCTACAATGAGCAGTTCTTC
CDR3: CASSYGSASYNEQFF

V: TRBV10-3
length: 13
size: -
D: -
J: TRBJ2-5
DNA: TGTGCCACCAGGGAAGGGTCCCAAGAGACCCAGTACTTC
CDR3: CATREGSQETQYF

V: TRBV2
length: 12
size: -
D: -
J: TRBJ2-7
DNA: TGTGCCAGCAAGGAGGATACCTACGAGCAGTACTTC
CDR3: CASKEDTYEQYF

V: TRBV28
length: 13
size: many
D: -
J: TRBJ2-2
DNA: TGTGCCAGTCCGTCCCCAAACACCGGGGAGCTGTTTTTT
CDR3: CASPSPNTGELFF

V: TRBV6-6
length: 13
size: few
D: -
J: TRBJ2-7
DNA: TGTGCCAGCAGTTCCCAAGGTTTCTCCGAGCAGTACTTC
CDR3: CASSSQGFSEQYF

V: TRBV9
length: 16
size: few
D: -
J: TRBJ1-1
DNA: TGTGCCAGCAGCGCCCGGAGGGCTCGGGAAACAACTGAAGCTTTCTTT
CDR3: CASSARRARETTEAFF

V: TRBV11-3
length: 14
size: -
D: TRBD1
J: TRBJ1-1
DNA: TGTGCCAGCAGCTTAGTAGGGGGCTCCTCTGAAGCTTTCTTT
CDR3: CASSLVGGSSEAFF